This T cell receptor (beta chain) was sequenced for a study of PD-1 blockade in mismatch repair-deficient tumors (dated by TCRdb to between 2016 and 2019). The study in broad terms: Between late 2013 and 2016, the trial enrolled approximately 87 consecutive patients with roughly eleven types of mismatch repair-deficient cancer, all of whom had received prior treatment and were progressing. Tumor-associated T cell clones in the peripheral blood of patients responding to PD-1 blockade were tracked using deep sequencing of TCR CDR3 regions.

For each enrolled patient, mismatch repair deficiency was established using either polymerase chain reaction or immunohistochemistry. TCR sequencing was carried out for a few patients who responded to pembrolizumab therapy. The phase II trial prospectively evaluated PD-1 blockade with pembrolizumab in advanced mismatch repair-deficient cancers, independent of tissue of origin. Peripheral blood T cell samples were gathered serially, both before PD-1 blockade started and at multiple time points afterward. Blood sampling times were expressed in weeks after the first pembrolizumab dose. About this clone: It has no known antigen specificity. The input lacks base qualities; no much larger clone sits a single base away.

V lost 5 bases and J lost 4 bases; the stretch between them is 8 bases long. The germline V gene encodes CDR1 SEHNR and CDR2 FQNEAQ (reference sequence). The CDR3 covers 12 residues, taking in both the cysteine and the phenylalanine. Only CDR3 DNA remains: 36 bases, in frame from the first base. Libraries were prepared through the immunoSEQ multiplex PCR assay. This immuneACCESS table, as held by TCRdb, lists in-frame sequences with V and J called but not all clones. Of the missing ones, under half trace to an unresolved V gene in checked studies; the others have no known cause. A total of about 51,000 clones appear in this sample, over 75% of them only once. The biggest ten clones account for less than 9% of the sample. What the work shows at the level of the full study, not this receptor alone: Clones residing in the tumor, which were often undetectable in blood before treatment, expanded quickly after pembrolizumab and then contracted, generally before radiologic responses.

The source was peripheral blood, collected roughly 19 weeks after starting pembrolizumab. The receptor comes from an adult with mismatch repair-deficient cancer. This receptor chain uses TRBV7-9 and TRBJ2-5; the D gene cannot be named for sure. The CDR3: CASSVTGETQYF. The DNA is TGTGCCAGCAGCGTAACTGGAGAGACCCAGTACTTC.